Listed below are T cell receptor beta chains from one sample, sequenced in a study of cytomegalovirus exposure and HLA in healthy donors. Method: immunoSEQ multiplex PCR; TCRdb's copy keeps in-frame clones and lacks some. The sample includes 120,000 to 150,000 clones, approximately 90% of them seen just once. The specimen was PBMCs. The receptor source for this set is a man between 18 and 29 years old in good health and CMV-seronegative. The CDR3 runs from the conserved cysteine through the conserved F or W. The D gene is left open where the match is weak. Not all rows give a size; the values are once, few, many and, for expanded clones, a class.

D gene	V gene	J gene	clone size	CDR3 protein	CDR3 DNA
.	TRBV13	TRBJ2-5	.	CASSYEGVSQETQYF	TGTGCCAGCAGCTACGAAGGGGTGAGTCAGGAGACCCAGTACTTC
TRBD1	TRBV19	TRBJ2-6	once	CASQRQGTSGANVLTF	TGTGCCAGCCAAAGACAGGGAACCTCTGGGGCCAACGTCCTGACTTTC
.	TRBV30	TRBJ1-5	.	CASSRERSHQPQHF	TGTGCCTCATCCCGGGAGAGGAGCCATCAGCCCCAGCATTTT
.	TRBV5-8	TRBJ2-7	.	CASSLGLQGTQYF	TGTGCCAGCAGCTTGGGCCTACAGGGTACGCAGTACTTC
.	TRBV5-3	TRBJ2-2	.	CARSLLDANTGELFF	TGTGCCAGAAGCTTGCTAGACGCTAACACCGGGGAGCTGTTTTTT
.	TRBV7-8	TRBJ1-1	.	CASSLPPGQRNTEAFF	TGTGCCAGCAGCTTACCACCGGGACAAAGAAACACTGAAGCTTTCTTT
.	TRBV6-1	TRBJ1-5	few	CASSAGENQPQHF	TGTGCCAGCAGTGCTGGGGAGAATCAGCCCCAGCATTTT
TRBD2	TRBV29-1	TRBJ2-1	few	CSVEDRRLLAGGGLTPQFF	TGCAGCGTTGAAGATAGGAGGCTTCTGGCGGGAGGAGGGCTTACGCCTCAGTTCTTC
.	TRBV10-1	TRBJ2-1	once	CASSESRGSTYNEQFF	TGCGCCAGCAGTGAGTCTCGGGGTAGCACTTACAATGAGCAGTTCTTC
.	TRBV9	TRBJ1-1	.	CASSSSSGHSNTEAFF	TGTGCCAGCAGCTCCTCCTCCGGACACTCGAACACTGAAGCTTTCTTT
TRBD2	TRBV27	TRBJ2-3	.	CATGLASTDTQYF	TGTGCCACCGGACTAGCGAGCACAGATACGCAGTATTTT
TRBD1	TRBV7-8	TRBJ1-1	.	CASSRTGYTEAFF	TGTGCCAGCAGCAGGACAGGGTACACTGAAGCTTTCTTT
TRBD2	TRBV27	TRBJ2-2	.	CASREGLAGELFF	TGTGCCAGCAGGGAGGGACTAGCCGGGGAGCTGTTTTTT
TRBD2	TRBV27	TRBJ2-1	once	CASSLEERGEQFF	TGTGCCAGCAGTTTAGAAGAGCGGGGTGAGCAGTTCTTC
TRBD1	TRBV4-3	TRBJ1-1	.	CASSGDRGTVGTEAFF	TGCGCCAGCAGCGGGGACAGGGGAACGGTCGGCACTGAAGCTTTCTTT
.	TRBV19	TRBJ1-2	.	CASPENRVVPLTNYGYTF	TGTGCCAGTCCAGAGAACAGGGTCGTCCCCCTCACTAACTATGGCTACACCTTC
.	TRBV11-2	TRBJ1-1	.	CASSLPTLGEAFF	TGTGCCAGCAGCTTACCTACCCTCGGGGAAGCTTTCTTT
.	TRBV7-8	TRBJ2-5	.	CASSLEPGLRETQYF	TGTGCCAGCAGCTTAGAACCGGGATTGCGGGAGACCCAGTACTTC
.	TRBV6-5	TRBJ2-5	once	CASSWAETQYF	TGTGCCAGCAGTTGGGCGGAGACCCAGTACTTC
TRBD2	TRBV29-1	TRBJ2-5	.	CSVDQRGGQETQYF	TGCAGCGTTGATCAGCGGGGGGGCCAAGAGACCCAGTACTTC
.	TRBV29-1	TRBJ2-1	.	CSIPDGGFYNEQFF	TGCAGCATTCCGGATGGGGGGTTTTACAATGAGCAGTTCTTC
.	TRBV5-1	TRBJ1-2	.	CASKRRDTDGYTF	TGCGCCAGTAAACGCCGGGACACTGATGGCTACACCTTC
.	TRBV6-1	TRBJ1-5	.	CAVQGQPQHF	TGTGCCGTACAGGGCCAGCCCCAGCATTTT
.	TRBV10-3	TRBJ1-3	.	CAISEVGQGNTIYF	TGTGCCATCAGTGAAGTTGGACAGGGAAACACCATATATTTT
TRBD2	TRBV7-9	TRBJ2-1	.	CASSTSTGTSGGEQFF	TGTGCCAGCAGCACTTCTACCGGGACTAGCGGGGGGGAGCAGTTCTTC
TRBD2	TRBV6-6	TRBJ2-1	.	CATHGREGEQFF	TGTGCCACCCATGGCAGGGAGGGTGAGCAGTTCTTC
.	TRBV13	TRBJ2-3	.	CASTAGETDTQYF	TGTGCCAGCACCGCCGGAGAGACAGATACGCAGTATTTT
.	TRBV7-8	TRBJ2-2	.	CASGTQGNTGELFF	TGTGCCAGCGGGACACAGGGGAACACCGGGGAGCTGTTTTTT
TRBD1	TRBV14	TRBJ1-2	.	CASSQDNPRGAIGYTF	TGTGCCAGCAGCCAAGATAATCCCAGGGGGGCGATTGGCTACACCTTC
.	TRBV10-3	TRBJ1-2	.	CAISEGQGYYGYTF	TGTGCCATCTCGGAGGGGCAGGGTTACTATGGCTACACCTTC
.	TRBV6-1	TRBJ2-1	.	CASRVTRVSYNEQFF	TGTGCCAGCAGGGTGACTAGGGTCTCCTACAATGAGCAGTTCTTC
TRBD2	TRBV10-1	TRBJ2-1	.	CASSESGLAGVAPYNEQFF	TGCGCCAGCAGTGAGTCCGGTCTAGCGGGAGTTGCCCCCTACAATGAGCAGTTCTTC
TRBD1	TRBV5-5	TRBJ1-5	few	CASSLEPTTGRNQPQHF	TGTGCCAGCAGCTTGGAGCCAACGACAGGGCGCAATCAGCCCCAGCATTTT
.	TRBV9	TRBJ2-3	once	CASSLLASSTDTQYF	TGTGCCAGCAGCCTTCTAGCGTCTAGCACAGATACGCAGTATTTT
TRBD1	TRBV28	TRBJ2-7	once	CASKLQGSPYEQYF	TGTGCCAGCAAACTACAGGGGTCCCCCTACGAGCAGTACTTC
.	TRBV6-6	TRBJ1-1	.	CASSWTGVGTEAFF	TGTGCCAGCAGTTGGACTGGGGTGGGCACTGAAGCTTTCTTT
.	TRBV5-1	TRBJ1-2	.	CASSLDRVPVGYGYTF	TGCGCCAGCAGCTTGGATCGGGTTCCAGTGGGCTATGGCTACACCTTC
.	TRBV5-1	TRBJ2-3	.	CASSLERRADTQYF	TGCGCCAGCAGCTTGGAAAGGAGGGCGGATACGCAGTATTTT
.	TRBV5-1	TRBJ1-4	.	CASSLSGATNEKLFF	TGCGCCAGCAGCTTGTCGGGGGCAACTAATGAAAAACTGTTTTTT
TRBD1	TRBV4-1	TRBJ1-4	.	CASSPDRGSEKLFF	TGCGCCAGCAGCCCGGACAGGGGGAGTGAAAAACTGTTTTTT
.	TRBV7-6	TRBJ2-1	.	CASSPNYNEQFF	TGTGCCAGCAGCCCAAACTACAATGAGCAGTTCTTC
.	TRBV2	TRBJ2-7	.	CASTVDRTYEQYF	TGTGCCAGCACCGTGGACAGAACTTACGAGCAGTACTTC
TRBD2	TRBV5-4	TRBJ2-2	once	CASSPSGSRVGELFF	TGTGCCAGCAGCCCAAGCGGGAGCCGGGTCGGGGAGCTGTTTTTT
.	TRBV19	TRBJ1-3	.	CASSMSGYGNTIYF	TGTGCCAGTAGTATGTCAGGGTATGGAAACACCATATATTTT
TRBD2	TRBV18	TRBJ2-1	.	CASSPPVAGGPGEFF	TGTGCCAGCTCACCACCCGTCGCGGGAGGGCCGGGCGAGTTCTTC
.	TRBV2	TRBJ1-1	.	CASRRDGEAFF	TGTGCCAGCAGGCGGGACGGTGAAGCTTTCTTT
.	TRBV20-1	TRBJ1-1	few	CSASGFTEAFF	TGCAGTGCTTCAGGATTCACTGAAGCTTTCTTT
.	TRBV4-3	TRBJ2-5	.	CASSQGGVNTGETQYF	TGCGCCAGCAGCCAAGGAGGTGTGAATACAGGGGAGACCCAGTACTTC
.	TRBV5-1	TRBJ2-2	.	CASSPGRNTGELFF	TGCGCCAGCAGCCCGGGTCGAAACACCGGGGAGCTGTTTTTT
.	TRBV30	TRBJ1-1	.	CAWSVLQGNTEAFF	TGTGCCTGGAGTGTGCTACAGGGGAACACTGAAGCTTTCTTT
TRBD1	TRBV29-1	TRBJ2-2	.	CSAAGTGKPQEKNTGELFF	TGCAGCGCCGCCGGGACAGGCAAGCCTCAGGAAAAGAACACCGGGGAGCTGTTTTTT
TRBD2	TRBV9	TRBJ2-3	.	CASSPRGGPSTDTQYF	TGTGCCAGCAGCCCCCGGGGAGGGCCCAGCACAGATACGCAGTATTTT
.	TRBV6-6	TRBJ1-5	.	CASSYTHSNQPQHF	TGTGCCAGCAGTTACACACATAGCAATCAGCCCCAGCATTTT
.	TRBV28	TRBJ2-1	.	CASGPGGEQFF	TGTGCCAGCGGCCCTGGGGGGGAGCAGTTCTTC
.	TRBV7-2	TRBJ2-3	.	CASTPGDSDTQYF	TGTGCCAGCACCCCAGGGGATAGCGATACGCAGTATTTT
TRBD2	TRBV4-3	TRBJ2-3	.	CASSQVTLAGGYTDTQYF	TGCGCCAGCAGCCAAGTGACACTAGCGGGAGGGTATACAGATACGCAGTATTTT